One sample yielded the 2 T cell receptor beta chains listed below, sequenced in a study of control samples from healthy donors and cancer patients. The protocol was immunoSEQ multiplex PCR, while the TCRdb copy is restricted to in-frame clones and leaves out a portion. The sample shows some 100,000 clones, approximately 93% of them seen only once. The material sequenced was blood. These receptors were obtained from a man younger than 35 in good health.

The J gene is TRBJ1-1, the V gene TRBV6-5; D ambiguous. The CDR3 length is 12 residues. Trimming removed 5 bases from V and 9 bases from J, with 13 bases in between. Germline V lookup: CDR1 MNHEY, CDR2 SVGAGI. CDR3 sequence: CASSTDPRQAFF. The DNA for the CDR3 is TGTGCCAGCAGTACGGACCCCCGTCAAGCTTTCTTT.

The gene calls are TRBV27 and TRBJ2-7; no definite D call. Germline assignment: CDR1 MNHEY and CDR2 SMNVEV (reference sequence). V lost 0 bases to trimming and J lost 3 bases, with 6 bases between them. The CDR3 length is 13 residues. CDR3 in amino acids: CASSLSQFYEQYF. The CDR3 nucleotides read TGTGCCAGCAGTTTATCGCAATTCTACGAGCAGTACTTC.